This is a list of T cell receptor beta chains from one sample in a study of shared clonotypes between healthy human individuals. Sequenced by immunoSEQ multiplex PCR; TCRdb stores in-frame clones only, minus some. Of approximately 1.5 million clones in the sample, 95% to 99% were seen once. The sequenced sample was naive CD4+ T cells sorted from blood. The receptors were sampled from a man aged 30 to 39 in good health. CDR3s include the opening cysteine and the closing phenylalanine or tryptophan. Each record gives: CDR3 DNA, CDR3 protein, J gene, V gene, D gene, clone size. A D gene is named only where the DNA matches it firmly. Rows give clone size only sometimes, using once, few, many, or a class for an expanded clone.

TGTGCCAGCAGCTTGATTTCAGGGTCGGGCCAGCAGTACTTC,CASSLISGSGQQYF,TRBJ2-7,TRBV5-8,NA,NA
TGTGCCAGCAGCTTGGGACCACTCCAGCCCCAGCATTTT,CASSLGPLQPQHF,TRBJ1-5,TRBV5-5,NA,NA
TGTGCCAGCAGTTACTTTCGGAGCCACTACGAGCAGTACTTC,CASSYFRSHYEQYF,TRBJ2-7,TRBV6-5,NA,NA
TGTGCCAGCAGCCCTAGGCCGGCCGGGGCCAACGTCCTGACTTTC,CASSPRPAGANVLTF,TRBJ2-6,TRBV9,NA,NA
TGTGCCAGCAGCCAGGGACAGGGGGCTTCAGAGACCCAGTACTTC,CASSQGQGASETQYF,TRBJ2-5,TRBV11-2,TRBD1,NA
TGTGCCAGCAGCTTTGCAGGGGGCGGGGAGCTGTTTTTT,CASSFAGGGELFF,TRBJ2-2,TRBV7-9,TRBD1,NA
TGTGCCAGCAGCTTGAGACACGGACCCTACGAGCAGTACTTC,CASSLRHGPYEQYF,TRBJ2-7,TRBV11-3,NA,NA
TGCGCCAGCAGCCAAGACGGGAGGGTACGTTCGGATGAGCAGTTCTTC,CASSQDGRVRSDEQFF,TRBJ2-1,TRBV4-3,TRBD2,once
TGTGCCAGCAGTTTAAGTGACACCTACACCTTC,CASSLSDTYTF,TRBJ1-2,TRBV28,NA,once
TGTGCCAGCAGTTTATACTACAGGGGGCAGAATGGCTACACCTTC,CASSLYYRGQNGYTF,TRBJ1-2,TRBV28,TRBD1,NA
TGTGCCAGCAGCGTACTGACTAGCGGGGGCACAGATACGCAGTATTTT,CASSVLTSGGTDTQYF,TRBJ2-3,TRBV6-4,TRBD2,NA
TGCGCCAGCAGCTGGGCAGGGGCTGACGAGCAGTACTTC,CASSWAGADEQYF,TRBJ2-7,TRBV5-1,NA,NA
TGCGCCAGCAGCGTCTCTAGCGGGAGTTTCGACGAGCAGTACTTC,CASSVSSGSFDEQYF,TRBJ2-7,TRBV5-1,TRBD2,NA
TGTGCCAGCAGCCGTAGACAGGGTAGCCACGAGCAGTACTTC,CASSRRQGSHEQYF,TRBJ2-7,TRBV27,TRBD1,once
TGTGCCAGCAGTCCCGACAGGGTTTTGAACACCATATATTTT,CASSPDRVLNTIYF,TRBJ1-3,TRBV2,TRBD1,NA
TGTGCCAGCCTCCAGCCGGACAATGAGCAGTTCTTC,CASLQPDNEQFF,TRBJ2-1,TRBV7-9,NA,NA
TGTGCCAGCAGGCGGACAGGGGAAATGAACACTGAAGCTTTCTTT,CASRRTGEMNTEAFF,TRBJ1-1,TRBV6-5,TRBD1,once
TGTGCCAGCTCACCAGGCGCCGGCTACACCTTC,CASSPGAGYTF,TRBJ1-2,TRBV18,NA,NA
TGTGCCACAAGACAGGGGATTGCCTACAATGAGCAGTTCTTC,CATRQGIAYNEQFF,TRBJ2-1,TRBV6-5,TRBD1,NA
TGCGCCAGCAGCGAAGCTGGGAATGAGCAGTTCTTC,CASSEAGNEQFF,TRBJ2-1,TRBV10-2,NA,NA
TGTGCCAGCAGTTCACCGGGACTAACGGATGTTGGCTACACCTTC,CASSSPGLTDVGYTF,TRBJ1-2,TRBV27,NA,NA
TGTGCCACCAGCAGATACTCCGGGACTAGCAACTACAATGAGCAGTTCTTC,CATSRYSGTSNYNEQFF,TRBJ2-1,TRBV15,TRBD2,NA
TGTGCCAGCAGTGAATATCAGGGCTACAATGAGCAGTTCTTC,CASSEYQGYNEQFF,TRBJ2-1,TRBV25-1,NA,NA
TGTGCCAGCTCAGGTAGTGTGGACGAGCAGTACTTC,CASSGSVDEQYF,TRBJ2-7,TRBV18,NA,NA
TGTGCCAGCAGGAGCGCTAGCGGGAGTGTAGACGAGCAGTACTTC,CASRSASGSVDEQYF,TRBJ2-7,TRBV6-6,TRBD2,NA
TGTGCCAGCAGTGCGGACAGGGGCCCCAATGAGCAGTTCTTC,CASSADRGPNEQFF,TRBJ2-1,TRBV2,TRBD1,NA
TGCGCCAGCAGCTTTGAGGGACCTTACTATGGCTACACCTTC,CASSFEGPYYGYTF,TRBJ1-2,TRBV5-1,NA,NA
TGTGCCAGCAGCTTACCCGCGGACAGGTACATGGGGGAGACCCAGTACTTC,CASSLPADRYMGETQYF,TRBJ2-5,TRBV11-2,TRBD1,NA
TGTGCCAGTAGCCGACCCGGGGGTTCCGAGACCCAGTACTTC,CASSRPGGSETQYF,TRBJ2-5,TRBV19,NA,NA
TGTGCCATCAGTGGAGGGACATCAGGGCGGTACACCTTC,CAISGGTSGRYTF,TRBJ1-2,TRBV10-3,NA,NA
TGTGCCAGCAGCTTGGCCACTAGGACAGGGGGTACTGAAGCTTTCTTT,CASSLATRTGGTEAFF,TRBJ1-1,TRBV5-6,TRBD1,NA
TGTGCCAGCAGCTTAGTGCCCCTAGGGGACACTGAAGCTTTCTTT,CASSLVPLGDTEAFF,TRBJ1-1,TRBV7-6,NA,NA